This passage covers 29 T cell receptor beta chains from one sample sequenced in a study of blood T cell repertoires in COVID-19. The data were produced by immunoSEQ multiplex PCR, yet TCRdb's version contains in-frame clones alone and is incomplete. Of fewer than 400,000 clones listed, roughly 85% were seen once; the top ten hold around 3.4%. The sample comprised peripheral blood. Source of these receptors: a woman under 30 with acute or convalescent COVID-19.

DNA for the CDR3: TGTGCCAGCTCTTTCGGACAGGGTGGGTCTGGGGCCAACGTCCTGACTTTC. It specifies CASSFGQGGSGANVLTF. V gene TRBV18 combines with J gene TRBJ2-6; the match to TRBD1 covers 8 bases. Germline CDR1 and CDR2: KGHSH and LQKENI. V lost 6 bases and J lost 1; bases outside the gene matches: 8. The CDR3 covers 17 residues. Combining the CDR3 with reference TRBV18 and TRBJ2-6 gives the whole variable domain NAGVMQNPRHLVRRRGQEARLRCSPMKGHSHVYWYRQLPEEGLKFMVYLQKENIIDESGMPKERFSAEFPKEGPSILRIQQVVRGDSAAYFCASSFGQGGSGANVLTFGAGSRLTVL.

The V and J genes are TRBV19 and TRBJ1-4; 11 bases map to TRBD1. CDR1 LNHDA and CDR2 SQIVND come from the germline V gene (reference sequence). Trimming at V came to 5 bases and at J to 2 bases, leaving 16 bases not matched to a gene. The CDR3 is 20 residues long. CDR3 protein: CASSPLRGQGVMDTNEKLFF. The DNA of the CDR3 is TGTGCCAGTAGTCCCCTTCGGGGACAGGGGGTTATGGATACTAATGAAAAACTGTTTTTT. Looking up the rest from reference TRBV19 and TRBJ1-4 gives the full variable domain: DGGITQSPKYLFRKEGQNVTLSCEQNLNHDAMYWYRQDPGQGLRLIYYSQIVNDFQKGDIAEGYSVSREKKESFPLTVTSAQKNPTAFYLCASSPLRGQGVMDTNEKLFFGSGTQLSVL.

V is TRBV28 and J is TRBJ2-7; D perhaps matches TRBD2 (6 bases). The CDR3 consists of 13 residues. Per germline, CDR1 MDHEN and CDR2 SYDVKM. The V end lost 5 bases, the J end lost 3 bases, and 11 bases lay between the germline ends. The chain's CDR3 is CASSPPGGYEQYF. The CDR3 DNA is TGTGCCAGCAGTCCTCCCGGGGGCTACGAGCAGTACTTC.

The chain's CDR3 is CASSPEAFWNEQYF. The CDR3 bases are TGTGCCAGCAGCCCGGAGGCCTTTTGGAACGAGCAGTACTTC. This chain connects TRBV7-2 to TRBJ2-7; D is perhaps TRBD2 (5 bases). V shed 5 bases and J shed 5 bases, with 16 bases lying between them. The CDR3 has 14 amino acids. Looked up from germline, CDR1 is SGHTA and CDR2 is FQGNSA.

The chain is built from TRBV5-6 and TRBJ1-6; perhaps TRBD1 as D (5 bases). V lost 0 bases and J lost 0, with 7 bases in between. The CDR3 has 16 residues. Germline V gene data show CDR1 as SGHDT and CDR2 as YYEEEE. The CDR3 DNA is TGTGCCAGCAGCTTGGCTAGGGGCTCCTATAATTCACCCCTCCACTTT. Encoded protein: CASSLARGSYNSPLHF.

This rearrangement joins TRBV19 to TRBJ1-5, with 11 bases fitting TRBD1. V shed 7 bases, J shed 0 bases, and the junction held 2 bases outside the gene matches. The CDR3 sequence is 15 residues long. CDR1 and CDR2 (germline): LNHDA, SQIVND (reference sequence). The CDR3 region is CASTDRGHSNQPQHF. CDR3 nucleotides: TGTGCCAGTACGGACAGGGGGCATAGCAATCAGCCCCAGCATTTT.

The chain employs TRBV4-1 and TRBJ1-2, with unresolved D. CDR1 is MGHRA and CDR2 is YSYEKL in the germline V gene. The CDR3 covers 13 residues. The germline V and J ends were trimmed by 1 base and 8 bases, with 11 bases remaining between them. CDR3 DNA sequence: TGCGCCAGCAGCCAAGTCCAAGCCCCCGGCTACACCTTC. It yields the protein CASSQVQAPGYTF.

The chain joins TRBV6-5 to TRBJ1-5, with D possibly TRBD1 on 6 matching bases. Germline V CDR1 and CDR2: MNHEY, SVGAGI. CDR3 length equals 14 residues. V gave up 6 bases and J gave up 4 bases, with 13 bases separating them. CDR3 nucleotide sequence: TGTGCCAGCAGACATAACAGGGAAAATCAGCCCCAGCATTTT. Translation gives CASRHNRENQPQHF.

This chain connects TRBV19 to TRBJ2-7, with 14 bases that match TRBD2. Germline loops: CDR1 LNHDA, CDR2 SQIVND (reference sequence). V lost 6 bases and J lost 3; bases outside the gene matches: 7. The CDR3 has 16 amino acids. This CDR3 reads CASRDGTSGSNYEQYF. The CDR3 coding sequence is TGTGCCAGTAGGGACGGGACTAGCGGGAGTAACTACGAGCAGTACTTC.

Concerning this clone: The sample holds other DNA sequences that translate to the same CDR3. The rearrangement links TRBV9 to TRBJ1-2; D is ambiguous. With 4 bases removed from V and 3 bases from J, the gap between germline ends came to 13 bases. The CDR3 sequence is 14 residues long. Per the germline V gene, CDR1 is SGDLS and CDR2 is YYNGEE. The CDR3 here is CASSPPSGYYGYTF. Written as DNA, the CDR3 is TGTGCCAGCAGCCCTCCCTCGGGGTACTATGGCTACACCTTC.

The genes are TRBV5-1 and TRBJ2-1, with D maybe TRBD2 (6 bases). This CDR3 has 14 residues. V shed 3 bases and J shed 4 bases, with 11 bases lying between them. Germline V gives CDR1 SGHRS, CDR2 YFSETQ. CDR3 in DNA: TGCGCCAGCAGCTCCGGGGGAATATACAATGAGCAGTTCTTC. Its protein product is CASSSGGIYNEQFF.

This clone was counted only a few times. The sample contains more than one DNA sequence encoding this CDR3. As DNA, the CDR3 is TGTGCCAGCAGCCCCGGACTAGCGGGGAATGAGCAGTTCTTC. Translating it yields CASSPGLAGNEQFF. This chain links TRBV7-9 with TRBJ2-1; 12 bases fit TRBD2. After removal of 5 bases from V and 7 bases from J, the junction contained 3 bases not matched to a gene. CDR1 is SEHNR and CDR2 is FQNEAQ in the germline V gene (reference sequence). This CDR3 is 14 amino acids long.

The chain carries TRBV19 and TRBJ1-2; D possibly corresponds to TRBD1 (5 bases). CDR3 length equals 14 residues. Per germline, CDR1 LNHDA and CDR2 SQIVND (reference sequence). The V end lost 3 bases, the J end lost 4 bases, and 12 bases lay between the germline ends. The CDR3 loop reads CASSIKRGTYGYTF. DNA for the CDR3: TGTGCCAGTAGTATTAAAAGGGGTACCTATGGCTACACCTTC. The full variable domain, its missing parts supplied by reference TRBV19 and TRBJ1-2, is DGGITQSPKYLFRKEGQNVTLSCEQNLNHDAMYWYRQDPGQGLRLIYYSQIVNDFQKGDIAEGYSVSREKKESFPLTVTSAQKNPTAFYLCASSIKRGTYGYTFGSGTRLTVV.

This clone is a singleton in its sample. This sequence joins TRBV6-1 and TRBJ1-1; D is undetermined. Germline V gene sequence: CDR1 MNHNS, CDR2 SASEGT. Trimming shortened V by 4 bases and J by 2 bases, and 26 bases separated the two germline ends. The CDR3 is 19 amino acids. CDR3 region: CASSVPLTRPEVGNTEAFF. For the CDR3, the DNA is TGTGCCAGCAGTGTACCCCTCACTCGACCCGAAGTGGGCAACACTGAAGCTTTCTTT.

The rearrangement links TRBV30 to TRBJ2-7, with D possibly called TRBD1 or TRBD2 (6 bases each). Germline V lookup: CDR1 GTSNPN, CDR2 SVGIG (reference sequence). With 8 bases removed from V and 6 bases from J, the gap between germline ends came to 20 bases. This CDR3 spans 13 amino acids. The CDR3 bases are TGTGCCGGGGGGACGGGACAAAGGGGCGAGCAGTACTTC. Its protein product is CAGGTGQRGEQYF. Full variable domain (remainder filled in from reference TRBV30 and TRBJ2-7): SQTIHQWPATLVQPVGSPLSLECTVEGTSNPNLYWYRQAAGRGLQLLFYSVGIGQISSEVPQNLSASRPQDRQFILSSKKLLLSDSGFYLCAGGTGQRGEQYFGPGTRLTVT.

The table lists this clone with a few counts. The V and J genes are TRBV3-1 (or the pseudogene TRBV3-2) and TRBJ2-2, with a weak D call TRBD2 (6 bases). Trimming removed 1 base at V and 5 bases at J, with 11 bases between. The CDR3 is 15 amino acids. Germline CDR1 LGHDT, CDR2 YNNKEL (reference sequence). The CDR3 here is CASSQAGARTGELFF. DNA of the CDR3: TGTGCCAGCAGCCAAGCGGGAGCGAGGACCGGGGAGCTGTTTTTT.

CDR3 protein: CATSDPSTANTGELFF. As DNA, the CDR3 is TGTGCCACCAGCGACCCCTCGACAGCCAACACCGGGGAGCTGTTTTTT. The chain recombines TRBV24-1 with TRBJ2-2; a weak D match, TRBD1 (5 bases). Trimming took off 7 bases at V and 2 bases at J, with 16 bases between the two ends. Per germline, CDR1 KGHDR and CDR2 SFDVKD. The CDR3 spans 16 residues.

This clone showed up just a few times. CDR3 in DNA: TGTGCCAGCGACAGGGGGCAGCCGGCGGGGACCTTC. It encodes CASDRGQPAGTF. This chain uses TRBV2 with TRBJ1-2, with 10 nucleotides matching TRBD1. J gave up 14 bases and V 8 bases, and 11 bases lay outside the gene matches. Germline V gives CDR1 SNHLY, CDR2 FYNNEI. This CDR3 region has 12 residues.

This rearrangement joins TRBV30 to TRBJ1-1, with 7 bases aligning to TRBD1. The V and J ends lost 5 bases and 8 bases, in that order; junction bases with no gene match: 5. Germline-derived CDR1 and CDR2 are GTSNPN and SVGIG (reference sequence). The CDR3 has 11 residues. The CDR3 loop reads CAWQGGFEAFF. DNA for the CDR3: TGTGCCTGGCAGGGGGGATTCGAAGCTTTCTTT.

This rearrangement joins TRBV27 to TRBJ2-3, with TRBD2 as a possible D gene (6 bases). V lost 2 bases to trimming and J lost 8 bases, with 8 bases between them. Per germline, CDR1 MNHEY and CDR2 SMNVEV (reference sequence). There are 12 residues in the CDR3. As DNA, the CDR3 is TGTGCCAGCAGTTTAGGAGGGAGTACGCAGTATTTT. Its translation is CASSLGGSTQYF.

This clone was seen more than once but under ten times. This rearrangement joins TRBV4-1 to TRBJ1-6; 8 positions agree with TRBD1. CDR1 MGHRA and CDR2 YSYEKL come from the germline V gene. V lost 1 base to trimming and J lost 8 bases; unmatched junction nucleotides: 7. The length of the CDR3 is 16 residues. The CDR3 coding sequence is TGCGCCAGCAGCCAAGGGTACGGGACAGGAGATTCACCCCTCCACTTT. It encodes CASSQGYGTGDSPLHF.

The CDR3 bases are TGTGCCAGCAGCTTTGGAACAGGGGAAATTGGTCAGCCCCAGCATTTT. Amino acid sequence: CASSFGTGEIGQPQHF. This rearrangement joins TRBV7-9 to TRBJ1-5; 7 nucleotides align to TRBD1. This CDR3 comprises 16 residues. Germline CDR1 SEHNR, CDR2 FQNEAQ (reference sequence). The V segment lost 3 bases and the J segment 6 bases; nucleotides outside the gene matches: 11.

This chain uses TRBV19 with TRBJ1-5, with TRBD1 matching 8 bases. Germline CDR1 reads LNHDA; CDR2 reads SQIVND (reference sequence). This CDR3 region has 16 residues. The trim removed 7 bases at V and 6 bases at J, leaving 14 bases unmatched. CDR3 nucleotides: TGTGCCAGTACCATCATGGGGCAGGGGGCCGGTCAGCCCCAGCATTTT. Its protein product is CASTIMGQGAGQPQHF.

The chain carries TRBV12-5 and TRBJ2-1, with D possibly matching TRBD1 (6 bases). Between the trimmed V and J ends, which lost 3 bases and 4 bases, there was a span of 13 bases. From germline, CDR1 is LGHNT and CDR2 FRNRAP. This CDR3 comprises 15 residues. CDR3 sequence (DNA): TGTGCTAGTGGTTTCTCGCAGGGGCCTTACAATGAGCAGTTCTTC. It encodes CASGFSQGPYNEQFF.

The chain joins TRBV3-1 (or the pseudogene TRBV3-2) to TRBJ1-5; D not resolved. Germline CDR1 and CDR2: LGHDT and YNNKEL (reference sequence). The CDR3 covers 15 residues. The V end was cut by 1 base, the J end by 4 bases, with 11 bases between. CDR3 sequence (DNA): TGTGCCAGCAGCCAAGGTGTGTCGCAGAATCAGCCCCAGCATTTT. It specifies CASSQGVSQNQPQHF.

V and J are TRBV4-1 and TRBJ1-5, with D possibly TRBD1 on 6 matching bases. The germline V and J ends were trimmed by 3 bases and 2 bases, with 17 bases remaining between them. Germline CDR1 and CDR2: MGHRA and YSYEKL. The CDR3 runs to 17 residues. The chain's CDR3 is CASSHPLGADGNQPQHF. The CDR3 DNA sequence: TGCGCCAGCAGCCACCCTCTGGGGGCCGATGGCAATCAGCCCCAGCATTTT.

The CDR3 is CATSREGTEQFF. The DNA of the CDR3 is TGTGCCACCAGCAGAGAGGGGACAGAGCAGTTCTTC. This chain links TRBV15 with TRBJ2-1; possibly TRBD1 for D (6 bases). The CDR3 extends over 12 amino acids. Deletions cut 0 bases from V and 10 bases from J, with 7 bases between. CDR1 and CDR2 (germline): LNHNV, YYDKDF (reference sequence).

The chain joins TRBV30 to TRBJ1-5; D unclear. Germline CDR1 is GTSNPN and CDR2 is SVGIG (reference sequence). CDR3 size: 15 residues. The V and J ends lost 2 bases and 0 bases respectively, with 11 bases between them. CDR3 protein: CAWSSTGVSNQPQHF. Written as DNA, the CDR3 is TGTGCCTGGAGTTCCACCGGGGTTAGCAATCAGCCCCAGCATTTT.

The chain has TRBV5-1 and TRBJ2-3, with 11 positions matching TRBD2. Germline trimming cut 4 bases from V and 3 bases from J; bases unmatched to any gene: 4. The CDR3 runs 15 residues. Germline values: CDR1 SGHRS, CDR2 YFSETQ. Here the CDR3 DNA reads TGCGCCAGCAGCCTTAGCGGGGGGGTGACAGATACGCAGTATTTT. Protein: CASSLSGGVTDTQYF.